Presented here are 2 T cell receptor beta chains from one specimen sequenced in a study of Graves' ophthalmopathy and Graves' hyperthyroidism. Transcripts of RNA were the source for amplifying TCR beta CDR3 regions. HTBI-primed first-round RT-PCR preceded second-round multiplex PCR. TCRdb re-derived calls from the multiplex PCR reads in MiXCR, one entry per CDR3 protein. Among 500,000 to 600,000 distinct CDR3 sequences, under 45% were seen once, and the ten largest hold about 4.2%. The sequenced sample consisted of peripheral blood or thyroid tissue (not recorded which). The source is an adult man with Graves' hyperthyroidism.

With respect to this clonotype: A read error is likely, as this CDR3 ends without the conserved phenylalanine or tryptophan. The chain carries TRBV5-4 and TRBJ1-2, with TRBD1 identical over 8 bases. CDR3 length: 15 residues. Germline V gives CDR1 SGHNT, CDR2 YYREEE (reference sequence). CDR3 sequence (DNA): TGCGCCAGCAGCTTGGACAAAGGACAGGGCGGTGGCTACACCTCC. Its protein is CASSLDKGQGGGYTS.

Many counts were recorded for this clonotype. The chain joins TRBV2 to TRBJ2-5, with TRBD1 matching 8 bases. The J segment lost 0 bases and the V segment lost 6 bases, leaving 9 bases of the junction unmatched. Germline V gene data show CDR1 as SNHLY and CDR2 as FYNNEI. This CDR3 is 16 amino acids long. CDR3 in amino acids: CASRDWTGPYQETQYF. DNA of the CDR3: TGTGCCAGCAGGGATTGGACAGGGCCGTACCAAGAGACCCAGTACTTC. Looking up the rest from reference TRBV2 and TRBJ2-5 gives the full variable domain: EPEVTQTPSHQVTQMGQEVILRCVPISNHLYFYWYRQILGQKVEFLVSFYNNEISEKSEIFDDQFSVERPDGSNFTLKIRSTKLEDSAMYFCASRDWTGPYQETQYFGPGTRLLVL.